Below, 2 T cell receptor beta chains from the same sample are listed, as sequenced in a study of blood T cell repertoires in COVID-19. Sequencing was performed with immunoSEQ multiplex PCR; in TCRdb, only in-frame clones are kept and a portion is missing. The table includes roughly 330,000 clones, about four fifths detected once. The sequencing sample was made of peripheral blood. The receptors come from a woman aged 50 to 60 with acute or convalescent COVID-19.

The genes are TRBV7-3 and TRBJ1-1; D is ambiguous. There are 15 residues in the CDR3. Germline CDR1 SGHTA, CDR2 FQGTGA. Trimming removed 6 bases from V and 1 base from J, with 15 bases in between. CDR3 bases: TGTGCCAGCAGATCAGGACTTGACACGAACACTGAAGCTTTCTTT. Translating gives CASRSGLDTNTEAFF.

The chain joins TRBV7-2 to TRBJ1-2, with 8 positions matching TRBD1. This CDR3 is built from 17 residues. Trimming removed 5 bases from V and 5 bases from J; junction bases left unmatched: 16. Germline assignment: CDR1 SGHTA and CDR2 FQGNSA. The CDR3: CASSRTSGGFPDYGYTF. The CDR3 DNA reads TGTGCCAGCAGCCGCACCTCAGGGGGCTTTCCAGATTATGGCTACACCTTC.